Below are 29 T cell receptor beta chains sequenced from a single sample in a study of blood T cell repertoires in COVID-19. Method: immunoSEQ multiplex PCR; TCRdb's copy keeps in-frame clones and lacks some. This sample has 150,000 to 200,000 clones, with 70% to 90% found just once. Input material: peripheral blood. These receptors were taken from a person aged 65-85 years with COVID-19, enrolled during active disease.

This clone was seen a single time. The gene calls are TRBV4-3 and TRBJ1-2; 7 bases match TRBD1. The CDR3 runs 16 residues. The V gene end was trimmed by 2 bases and the J gene end by 1 base; junction bases not matched to a gene: 7. CDR1 is LGHNA and CDR2 is YSLEER in the germline V gene. CDR3 nucleotide sequence: TGCGCCAGCAGCCAATATTACGGGACAGATAACTATGGCTACACCTTC. This translates into CASSQYYGTDNYGYTF.

This rearrangement joins TRBV28 to TRBJ2-3; D not resolved. Deletions cut 5 bases from V and 3 bases from J, with 15 bases between. The CDR3 has 15 amino acids. Germline CDR1 and CDR2: MDHEN and SYDVKM. CDR3: CASSPGYGWTDTQYF. The DNA of the CDR3 is TGTGCCAGCAGTCCAGGTTACGGCTGGACAGATACGCAGTATTTT.

This sequence joins TRBV19 and TRBJ2-1, with TRBD1 identical over 11 bases. V shed 3 bases and J 10 bases; nucleotides not matched to a gene: 8. This CDR3 has 15 residues. Germline V gene sequence: CDR1 LNHDA, CDR2 SQIVND (reference sequence). Written as DNA, the CDR3 is TGTGCCAGTAGTATCGGGGGACAGGGGGAAGGAGAGCAGTTCTTC. Amino acid sequence: CASSIGGQGEGEQFF. Together with reference TRBV19 and TRBJ2-1, the CDR3 gives the full variable domain: DGGITQSPKYLFRKEGQNVTLSCEQNLNHDAMYWYRQDPGQGLRLIYYSQIVNDFQKGDIAEGYSVSREKKESFPLTVTSAQKNPTAFYLCASSIGGQGEGEQFFGPGTRLTVL.

The chain combines TRBV27 with TRBJ1-5, with 10 positions matching TRBD1. The germline gives CDR1 MNHEY, CDR2 SMNVEV (reference sequence). Trimming at V came to 6 bases and at J to 0 bases, leaving 5 bases not matched to a gene. The CDR3 sequence is 16 residues long. The CDR3, as DNA: TGTGCCAGCAGGACAGGGGGCCTTTATAGCAATCAGCCCCAGCATTTT. Protein sequence: CASRTGGLYSNQPQHF.

The CDR3 spells CASSETGSYGYTF. CDR3 DNA: TGTGCCAGCAGTGAAACGGGTAGTTATGGCTACACCTTC. This sequence joins TRBV6-4 and TRBJ1-2, with no clear D. Between the trimmed V and J ends, which lost 3 bases and 5 bases, there was a span of 10 bases. The CDR3 is 13 residues long. Germline values: CDR1 MRHNA, CDR2 SNTAGT.

Written as DNA, the CDR3 is TGTGCCAGCAGCTTGAGTCCTGGCGGGGCCCGCAATGAGCAGTTCTTC. It codes for CASSLSPGGARNEQFF. The rearrangement links TRBV5-6 to TRBJ2-1; a weak D match, TRBD2 (6 bases). CDR1 and CDR2 from the germline V gene are SGHDT and YYEEEE. The CDR3 loop spans 16 amino acids. The germline V and J ends were trimmed by 1 base and 6 bases, with 17 bases remaining between them.

The chain links TRBV19 to TRBJ1-5; D ambiguous. The germline V gene encodes CDR1 LNHDA and CDR2 SQIVND (reference sequence). The V end was cut by 9 bases, the J end by 2 bases, with 14 bases between. CDR3 length equals 14 residues. CDR3 coding DNA: TGTGCCAGAGCCGGATCGGGAGGCAATCAGCCCCAGCATTTT. This gives the protein CARAGSGGNQPQHF.

This chain links TRBV2 with TRBJ1-2; a weak D match, TRBD1 (5 bases). Germline values: CDR1 SNHLY, CDR2 FYNNEI. The CDR3 extends over 13 amino acids. Trimming took off 6 bases at V and 3 bases at J, with 11 bases between the two ends. The CDR3 loop is CASRVRDDYGYTF. In DNA, the CDR3 is TGTGCCAGCAGGGTCAGGGATGACTATGGCTACACCTTC.

The chain links TRBV5-1 to TRBJ2-1; TRBD2 might be the D (5 bases). This CDR3 has 16 residues. Germline-derived CDR1 and CDR2 are SGHRS and YFSETQ. V dropped 2 bases and J dropped 0 bases, with 12 bases sitting between them. CDR3 DNA sequence: TGCGCCAGCAGCTTCTTGCGGGCCGGCTCCTACAATGAGCAGTTCTTC. Translation gives CASSFLRAGSYNEQFF.

The rearrangement links TRBV30 to TRBJ2-2, with 9 bases fitting TRBD2. The CDR3 extends over 16 amino acids. Looked up from germline, CDR1 is GTSNPN and CDR2 is SVGIG (reference sequence). Trimming took 3 bases from V and 3 from J; bases not matched to a gene: 8. The CDR3 loop reads CAWSRAGGPDTGELFF. The CDR3 nucleotides are TGTGCCTGGAGCCGGGCGGGAGGGCCGGACACCGGGGAGCTGTTTTTT.

The V and J genes are TRBV6-1 and TRBJ1-1; D is ambiguous. V gave up 3 bases and J gave up 1 base, with 12 bases separating them. The CDR3 is 15 residues long. The germline gives CDR1 MNHNS, CDR2 SASEGT. The CDR3 loop reads CASSDAGRWNTEAFF. The CDR3 nucleotides read TGTGCCAGCAGTGACGCGGGCAGGTGGAACACTGAAGCTTTCTTT.

The chain is built from TRBV7-8 and TRBJ2-2; 12 bases match TRBD2. The V gene's germline CDR1 is SGHVS and CDR2 FQNEAQ. The CDR3 spans 16 residues. The V segment lost 3 bases and the J segment 8 bases; nucleotides outside the gene matches: 7. The DNA of the CDR3 is TGTGCCAGCAGCTTCTCTAGCGGGGGGGTGGCAGGGGAGCTGTTTTTT. Its protein product is CASSFSSGGVAGELFF.

The sample holds one count of this clone. The chain has TRBV7-2 and TRBJ1-1; weak D call: TRBD1 (5 bases). The V end was cut by 6 bases, the J end by 5 bases, with 13 bases between. Looked up from germline, CDR1 is SGHTA and CDR2 is FQGNSA. The CDR3 sequence is 13 residues long. The CDR3 spells CASSGGRGTEAFF. Here the CDR3 DNA reads TGTGCCAGCAGTGGTGGTCGGGGGACTGAAGCTTTCTTT.

The V and J genes are TRBV28 and TRBJ2-3; TRBD1 matches at 8 bases. Trimming at V came to 7 bases and at J to 1 base, leaving 4 bases not matched to a gene. The germline gives CDR1 MDHEN, CDR2 SYDVKM. This CDR3 has 14 residues. The CDR3 DNA is TGTGCCAGCATAGGGACAGGACGCACAGATACGCAGTATTTT. This encodes CASIGTGRTDTQYF.

Details on this clone: Other DNA sequences from this sample encode an identical CDR3 as well. V and J are TRBV2 and TRBJ2-3; 12 nucleotides agree with TRBD1. Per germline, CDR1 SNHLY and CDR2 FYNNEI. Trimming at V came to 6 bases and at J to 5 bases, leaving 6 bases not matched to a gene. CDR3 length equals 15 residues. CDR3 nucleotide sequence: TGTGCCAGCAGGGGGACAGGGGGCGCGGGAGATACGCAGTATTTT. Translation gives CASRGTGGAGDTQYF.

This clone appeared a single time. The chain couples TRBV11-2 to TRBJ1-1; the match to TRBD1 covers 7 bases. Germline CDR1 reads SGHAT; CDR2 reads FQNNGV. The CDR3 is 15 amino acids. The ends lost 4 bases at V and 7 bases at J; junction bases unmatched: 12. CDR3 DNA: TGTGCCAGCAGCTCCCTAAGACAGGGTCAGTTTGAAGCTTTCTTT. This gives the protein CASSSLRQGQFEAFF.

The chain combines TRBV6-6 with TRBJ1-4; tentatively, D is TRBD1 (6 bases). This CDR3 contains 13 residues. CDR1 is MNHNY and CDR2 is SVGAGI in the germline V gene (reference sequence). Trimming left V 5 bases short and J 8 bases short, with 12 bases between. In DNA form, the CDR3 reads TGTGCCAGCAGTAGAAACACAGGGGAAAAACTGTTTTTT. Amino acid sequence: CASSRNTGEKLFF.

J is TRBJ1-5 and V is TRBV6-1; 7 nucleotides match TRBD1. V lost 4 bases, J lost 4 bases, and 13 bases stayed unmatched. The germline V gene encodes CDR1 MNHNS and CDR2 SASEGT. The CDR3 is made up of 17 amino acids. The DNA for the CDR3 is TGTGCCAGCAGTGGCACAGACAGGGACCCTCCGAATCAGCCCCAGCATTTT. Its translation: CASSGTDRDPPNQPQHF.

This clone was seen a single time. The chain uses TRBV6-2 or TRBV6-3 and TRBJ2-5, with 9 bases aligning to TRBD1. This CDR3 has 16 residues. CDR1 is MNHEY, CDR2 SVGEGT, per germline. V lost 2 bases, J lost 2 bases, and 6 bases stayed unmatched. The CDR3 DNA follows: TGTGCCAGCAGTTACAGTCCGGGACAGGGTCAAGAGACCCAGTACTTC. Amino acid sequence: CASSYSPGQGQETQYF.

The CDR3 nucleotides are TGTGCCAGCAGCTTACAGGGATATAATTCACCCCTCCACTTT. It yields the protein CASSLQGYNSPLHF. This chain links TRBV7-2 with TRBJ1-6, with D tentatively TRBD1 (5 bases). Germline CDR1 SGHTA, CDR2 FQGNSA. This CDR3 has 14 residues. The V gene lost 2 bases and the J gene lost 4 bases, with 6 bases spanning the gap.

The V and J genes are TRBV5-1 and TRBJ2-3; 12 nucleotides line up with TRBD2. CDR1 and CDR2 from the germline V gene are SGHRS and YFSETQ. The CDR3 length is 19 residues. The ends lost 0 bases at V and 2 bases at J; junction bases unmatched: 10. The CDR3, as DNA: TGCGCCAGCAGCTTGGTCGGCCGACTAGCGGGAGCCTCCACAGATACGCAGTATTTT. Protein: CASSLVGRLAGASTDTQYF.

The rearrangement links TRBV7-7 to TRBJ2-1; D might be TRBD1 (5 bases). This CDR3 is 15 amino acids long. In germline, CDR1 is SSHAT, CDR2 FNYEAQ (reference sequence). V dropped 6 bases and J dropped 2 bases, with 14 bases sitting between them. The CDR3 region has the DNA TGTGCCAGCAGTCCAGGGTTCGTGGCCTACAATGAGCAGTTCTTC. Translating it yields CASSPGFVAYNEQFF.

The chain uses TRBV4-2 and TRBJ1-2; unclear D gene. V lost 4 bases and J lost 3, with 12 bases in between. The CDR3 totals 14 residues. Germline values: CDR1 LGHNA, CDR2 YNFKEQ. The CDR3 DNA follows: TGTGCCAGCAGCCGAGAAATTCGGGACTATGGCTACACCTTC. The encoded protein is CASSREIRDYGYTF.

The chain employs TRBV11-1 and TRBJ2-7, with D tentatively TRBD1 (6 bases). Germline V gene sequence: CDR1 SGHAT, CDR2 FQDESV (reference sequence). There are 16 residues in the CDR3. With 4 bases removed from V and 1 base from J, the gap between germline ends came to 17 bases. The CDR3 reads CASSSRLFGQSYEQYF. CDR3 coding DNA: TGTGCCAGCAGCTCGCGGCTCTTTGGACAGTCCTACGAGCAGTACTTC.

The J gene is TRBJ2-5, the V gene TRBV5-6, with TRBD1 matching over 7 bases. The CDR3 sequence is 14 residues long. The germline CDR1 and CDR2 sequences are SGHDT and YYEEEE. Trimming at V came to 3 bases and at J to 0 bases, leaving 2 bases not matched to a gene. The CDR3 is CASSWTGNQETQYF. In nucleotides, the CDR3 is TGTGCCAGCAGCTGGACAGGCAACCAAGAGACCCAGTACTTC.

The chain carries TRBV21-1 and TRBJ2-1; TRBD2, the table's D call, lacks a check against the DNA. TRBV21-1 is termed a pseudogene. The CDR3 length is 17 residues. DNA of the CDR3: TGTGCCAGCAGCATGCCCGCGAAAACTAGCGGGAGTCCTGAGCAGTTCTTC. Protein sequence: CASSMPAKTSGSPEQFF.

The rearrangement uses TRBV27 and TRBJ2-7; a possible D gene is TRBD1 (6 bases). With 5 bases removed from V and 6 bases from J, the gap between germline ends came to 17 bases. The germline V gene encodes CDR1 MNHEY and CDR2 SMNVEV (reference sequence). The CDR3 spans 14 residues. This chain's CDR3 is CASSNSRLQGEQYF. The DNA of the CDR3 is TGTGCCAGCAGTAACTCCCGCCTACAGGGCGAGCAGTACTTC.

The V call is TRBV19, the J call TRBJ1-2; D is perhaps TRBD1 (5 bases). The V end lost 1 base, the J end lost 6 bases, and 12 bases lay between the germline ends. This CDR3 contains 14 residues. Germline CDR1 LNHDA, CDR2 SQIVND (reference sequence). CDR3 nucleotides: TGTGCCAGTAGTATAGCCGGGACTGTGGATGGCTACACCTTC. Its translation is CASSIAGTVDGYTF.

The sample holds a few counts of this clone. This sequence joins TRBV18 and TRBJ2-2; a weak D match, TRBD1 (6 bases). V lost 6 bases and J lost 6, with 14 bases in between. CDR3 length equals 14 residues. Germline CDR1 is KGHSH and CDR2 is LQKENI. The CDR3 region is CASSPMGHSGELFF. Written as DNA, the CDR3 is TGTGCCAGCTCTCCCATGGGACATTCCGGGGAGCTGTTTTTT.